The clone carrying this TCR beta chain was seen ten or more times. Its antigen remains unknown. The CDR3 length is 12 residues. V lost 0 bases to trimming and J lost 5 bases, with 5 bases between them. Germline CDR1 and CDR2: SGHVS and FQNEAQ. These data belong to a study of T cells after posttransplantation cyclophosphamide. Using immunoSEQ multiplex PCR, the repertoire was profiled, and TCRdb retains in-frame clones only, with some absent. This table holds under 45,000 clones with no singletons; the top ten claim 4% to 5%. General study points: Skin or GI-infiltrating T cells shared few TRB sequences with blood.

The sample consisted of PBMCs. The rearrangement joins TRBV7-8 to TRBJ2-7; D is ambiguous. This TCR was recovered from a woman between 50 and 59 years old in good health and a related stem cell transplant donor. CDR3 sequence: CASSLAINEQYF. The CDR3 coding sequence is TGTGCCAGCAGCTTAGCTATTAACGAGCAGTACTTC. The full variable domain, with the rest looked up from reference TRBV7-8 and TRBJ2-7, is GAGVSQSPRYKVAKRGQDVALRCDPISGHVSLFWYQQALGQGPEFLTYFQNEAQLDKSGLPSDRFFAERPEGSVSTLKIQRTQQEDSAVYLCASSLAINEQYFGPGTRLTVT.